These T cell receptor beta chains were read from a single sample in a study of cytomegalovirus exposure and HLA in healthy donors. Sequenced by immunoSEQ multiplex PCR; TCRdb stores in-frame clones only, minus some. The repertoire holds about 210,000 clones, approximately 86% seen once, with around 0.34% in the top ten. Sequenced material: PBMCs. These receptors originate from a woman aged 25 to 39 in good health and CMV-seronegative. Both conserved end residues are part of each CDR3. The D gene is left open where the match is weak. A clone size is listed for some rows: how often the clone was seen (once, few, many), or a class if it is expanded.

V	D	size	J	DNA	CDR3
TRBV4-1	-	-	TRBJ1-1	TGTGCCAGCAGCCTAGTCCAGGAAGCGGAAACTGAAGCTTTCTTT	CASSLVQEAETEAFF
TRBV14	TRBD1	-	TRBJ1-5	TGTGCCAGCAGCATTCGACAGGGTGATCAGCCCCAGCATTTT	CASSIRQGDQPQHF
TRBV6-6	-	-	TRBJ2-1	TGTGCCAGCAGTTACTGGAGCAGCTACAATGAGCAGTTCTTC	CASSYWSSYNEQFF
TRBV2	-	-	TRBJ1-5	TGTGCCAGCAGCGGCCTGGGCCTTAGCAATCAGCCCCAGCATTTT	CASSGLGLSNQPQHF
TRBV28	TRBD2	-	TRBJ2-3	TGTGCCAGCAGTTCCCGACTAGCGGGAGGCAACTACTACACAGATACGCAGTATTTT	CASSSRLAGGNYYTDTQYF
TRBV6-5	-	-	TRBJ2-1	TGTGCCAGCAGTTCCTTTGGGCATGAGCAGTTCTTC	CASSSFGHEQFF
TRBV10-3	TRBD2	-	TRBJ2-1	TGTGCCATCAGAGGACTAGCGGGGGACAATGAGCAGTTCTTC	CAIRGLAGDNEQFF
TRBV6-1	-	-	TRBJ1-5	TGTGCCAGCAGCGTGACAGCGTATAGCAATCAGCCCCAGCATTTT	CASSVTAYSNQPQHF
TRBV5-1	-	-	TRBJ2-5	TGCGCCAGCTCATGGATGGGGGCAGACCAAGAGACCCAGTACTTC	CASSWMGADQETQYF
TRBV28	-	-	TRBJ2-5	TGTGCCAGCAGTCCCCCAGGGCAGACCCAGTACTTC	CASSPPGQTQYF
TRBV28	-	-	TRBJ1-1	TGTGCCAGCAGTGCGATAATGAACACTGAAGCTTTCTTT	CASSAIMNTEAFF
TRBV27	-	-	TRBJ1-1	TGTGCCAGCAGTCCTAGGGGAGGGTTGCTGAACACTGAAGCTTTCTTT	CASSPRGGLLNTEAFF
TRBV6-1	TRBD1	-	TRBJ1-1	TGTGCCAGCAGCGCACGGCAGGGGGGTAACACTGAAGCTTTCTTT	CASSARQGGNTEAFF
TRBV5-1	TRBD2	-	TRBJ2-1	TGCGCCAGCAGCTTGGTTGGCGGGAGCGTCTACAATGAGCAGTTCTTC	CASSLVGGSVYNEQFF
TRBV29-1	-	-	TRBJ2-1	TGCAGCACAGCCGGGACTCATGACCCACACTCCTACAATGAGCAGTTCTTC	CSTAGTHDPHSYNEQFF
TRBV19	-	-	TRBJ2-5	TGTGCCAGTAGTACCGGGACTCTACATCAAGAGACCCAGTACTTC	CASSTGTLHQETQYF
TRBV4-1	TRBD2	-	TRBJ2-5	TGCGCCAGCAGCCATTCCGGGACTAGGAGTGGAGAGACCCAGTACTTC	CASSHSGTRSGETQYF
TRBV9	TRBD2	once	TRBJ2-1	TGTGCCAGCAGCCCCGGTATCCGGGGGGGCATCATCCCTGAGCAGTTCTTC	CASSPGIRGGIIPEQFF
TRBV6-1	-	-	TRBJ2-1	TGTGCCAGCAGTGAACAGGTTGAGCAGTTCTTC	CASSEQVEQFF
TRBV10-3	-	-	TRBJ2-1	TGTGCCATCAGTGACCCCACCCGGAATGAGCAGTTCTTC	CAISDPTRNEQFF
TRBV28	-	-	TRBJ2-1	TGTGCCAGCAGTTCCCTCGGGGATGAGCAGTTCTTC	CASSSLGDEQFF
TRBV18	-	-	TRBJ1-1	TGTGCCAGCTCACCAAGAGGGTTAGACACTGAAGCTTTCTTT	CASSPRGLDTEAFF
TRBV18	-	few	TRBJ2-2	TGTGCCAGCTCACCATCCCAGGTCGGAAACACCGGGGAGCTGTTTTTT	CASSPSQVGNTGELFF
TRBV27	-	few	TRBJ2-7	TGTGCCAGCAGTTTGGCAGGGGCGTACGAGCAGTACTTC	CASSLAGAYEQYF
TRBV5-1	TRBD2	-	TRBJ2-7	TGCGCCAGCAGCTTGGAAAGCGGGAGGATGGACGAGCAGTACTTC	CASSLESGRMDEQYF
TRBV2	TRBD1	-	TRBJ2-1	TGTGCCAGCAGTGAGGAGGCTAACAGGGGGCAGGTCTACAATGAGCAGTTCTTC	CASSEEANRGQVYNEQFF
TRBV4-1	-	-	TRBJ2-7	TGCGCCAGCAGCCGAAACCTAGGACAGAACTACGAGCAGTACTTC	CASSRNLGQNYEQYF
TRBV9	TRBD2	-	TRBJ2-7	TGTGCCAGCAGCGTAGACGGGGGGACCCTAGAGCAGTACTTC	CASSVDGGTLEQYF
TRBV28	-	-	TRBJ2-7	TGTGCCAGCAGTTTATGGGGGGGAGGGGGAGCCGAGCAGTACTTC	CASSLWGGGGAEQYF
TRBV19	-	-	TRBJ1-2	TGTGCCAGTAGTTCCAGGCCGGGACACAACTATGGCTACACCTTC	CASSSRPGHNYGYTF
TRBV7-3	TRBD1	-	TRBJ2-2	TGTGCCAGCAGCAGGACAGGGGAAGGCGGGGAGCTGTTTTTT	CASSRTGEGGELFF
TRBV2	TRBD1	-	TRBJ1-1	TGTGCCAGCAGTAAGGAGGGGGCGATGAACACTGAAGCTTTCTTT	CASSKEGAMNTEAFF
TRBV19	TRBD1	once	TRBJ1-2	TGTGCCAGTAGGAGCGACCATGTACCGGGACAGCTGAACTATGGCTACACCTTC	CASRSDHVPGQLNYGYTF
TRBV7-9	-	-	TRBJ2-3	TGTGCCAGCAGCTCATACCGACAGACTAGCACAGATACGCAGTATTTT	CASSSYRQTSTDTQYF
TRBV7-9	-	-	TRBJ2-1	TGTGCCAGCAGCTTTAGTGATTTCTCCGTATACAATGAGCAGTTCTTC	CASSFSDFSVYNEQFF
TRBV7-9	TRBD1	-	TRBJ2-1	TGTGCCAGTAGCGTTCCGGGACAGGGTAATGAGCAGTTCTTC	CASSVPGQGNEQFF
TRBV2	TRBD1	-	TRBJ1-5	TGTGCCAGCAGCGGGACAGTCCCCCAGCCCCAGCATTTT	CASSGTVPQPQHF
TRBV4-2	-	-	TRBJ1-3	TGTGCCAGCAGCCAATCCCCGCAGAGGCAGGGGACTGGAAACACCATATATTTT	CASSQSPQRQGTGNTIYF
TRBV6-6	-	-	TRBJ2-7	TGTGCCAGCAGTTACATTACCGCGGGCGAGCAGTACTTC	CASSYITAGEQYF
TRBV15	-	-	TRBJ1-3	TGTGCCACCAGCAGAGACCTAAGCCAAGGAAACACCATATATTTT	CATSRDLSQGNTIYF
TRBV27	-	once	TRBJ1-1	TGTGCCAGCAGTTTAACAAGCGGGACGGGCACTGAAGCTTTCTTT	CASSLTSGTGTEAFF
TRBV6-5	TRBD2	-	TRBJ2-3	TGTGCCAGCCGGGAGGCGGGAGGGGGAACGCAGTATTTT	CASREAGGGTQYF
TRBV2	-	-	TRBJ2-5	TGTGCCAGCATGCTAGGAGAGACCCAGTACTTC	CASMLGETQYF
TRBV2	TRBD2	-	TRBJ2-1	TGTGCCAGCAGTGGGAGCGGGAGTTACTACAATGAGCAGTTCTTC	CASSGSGSYYNEQFF
TRBV6-1	TRBD2	-	TRBJ2-2	TGTGCCAGCAGGGGACTAGCGGGAGGGCCCGGGGAGCTGTTTTTT	CASRGLAGGPGELFF
TRBV5-4	TRBD1	-	TRBJ1-2	TGTGCCAGCAGATTTAACGCGGGGACAGGGGATCACTATGGCTACACCTTC	CASRFNAGTGDHYGYTF
TRBV14	-	-	TRBJ2-2	TGTGCCAGCAGCCAAGATCGTAGGAACACCGGGGAGCTGTTTTTT	CASSQDRRNTGELFF
TRBV2	-	few	TRBJ1-1	TGTGCCAGCAGTGAACAGGTGAACACTGAAGCTTTCTTT	CASSEQVNTEAFF